These T cell receptor beta chains were read from a single sample in a study of blood T cell repertoires in COVID-19. Profiling relied on immunoSEQ multiplex PCR, and the TCRdb table lists in-frame clones only, not all of them. The profile covers 55,000 to 70,000 clones, with about 87% appearing a single time and under 8% taken by the ten largest. The material sequenced was peripheral blood. These receptors came from a man aged 55 to 70 with active or convalescent COVID-19. Each CDR3 is given with its conserved first and last residue. The order of the fields is J gene, CDR3 length, V gene, clone size, CDR3 protein. Expanded clones are given a class, and other clones once, few, many or no size at all.

j_gene: TRBJ2-7; len: 15; v_gene: TRBV20-1; abundance: .; CDR3aa: CSASLRAGAWYEQYF
j_gene: TRBJ1-5; len: 13; v_gene: TRBV2; abundance: .; CDR3aa: CASRGGSNQPQHF
j_gene: TRBJ2-2; len: 15; v_gene: TRBV19; abundance: few; CDR3aa: CASSIARLVPGELFF
j_gene: TRBJ2-5; len: 13; v_gene: TRBV19; abundance: .; CDR3aa: CASNRGYQETQYF
j_gene: TRBJ1-1; len: 15; v_gene: TRBV16; abundance: once; CDR3aa: CASSQSQLTSAEAFF
j_gene: TRBJ2-7; len: 14; v_gene: TRBV2; abundance: .; CDR3aa: CASNRAGGFDEQYF
j_gene: TRBJ2-7; len: 15; v_gene: TRBV6-4; abundance: .; CDR3aa: CASSYTGTGIYEQYF
j_gene: TRBJ1-2; len: 16; v_gene: TRBV5-5; abundance: .; CDR3aa: CASSWADRDRSYGYTF
j_gene: TRBJ2-7; len: 15; v_gene: TRBV7-9; abundance: once; CDR3aa: CASSSTRGAGYEQYF
j_gene: TRBJ1-5; len: 13; v_gene: TRBV30; abundance: once; CDR3aa: CACTGGQGQPQHF
j_gene: TRBJ2-3; len: 15; v_gene: TRBV19; abundance: .; CDR3aa: CASSMRTGSLDTQYF
j_gene: TRBJ1-5; len: 16; v_gene: TRBV6-1; abundance: once; CDR3aa: CASSERGGRSNQPQHF
j_gene: TRBJ2-7; len: 17; v_gene: TRBV5-1; abundance: .; CDR3aa: CASSLGAGQVVTYEQYF
j_gene: TRBJ1-2; len: 14; v_gene: TRBV10-2; abundance: .; CDR3aa: CASSDQGGVSGYTF
j_gene: TRBJ2-1; len: 16; v_gene: TRBV6-5; abundance: .; CDR3aa: CASSYLGLAVNNEQFF
j_gene: TRBJ1-1; len: 14; v_gene: TRBV7-9; abundance: .; CDR3aa: CASSLVGAQGEAFF
j_gene: TRBJ2-7; len: 16; v_gene: TRBV18; abundance: .; CDR3aa: CASSLTGTSGNYEQYF
j_gene: TRBJ2-5; len: 15; v_gene: TRBV28; abundance: .; CDR3aa: CASTLRGTGGETQYF
j_gene: TRBJ2-7; len: 19; v_gene: TRBV5-1; abundance: .; CDR3aa: CASSLPRDRGSSESYEQYF
j_gene: TRBJ1-2; len: 15; v_gene: TRBV6-5; abundance: .; CDR3aa: CASSYSLVSADGYTF
j_gene: TRBJ2-2; len: 15; v_gene: TRBV6-6; abundance: .; CDR3aa: CASSNLQGYTGELFF
j_gene: TRBJ2-7; len: 16; v_gene: TRBV3-1/TRBV3-2; abundance: .; CDR3aa: CASSSGMGQGIYEQYF
j_gene: TRBJ1-1; len: 12; v_gene: TRBV19; abundance: .; CDR3aa: CAGTRVNTEAFF
j_gene: TRBJ2-1; len: 12; v_gene: TRBV19; abundance: .; CDR3aa: CASSNTGNEQFF
j_gene: TRBJ1-2; len: 14; v_gene: TRBV9; abundance: few; CDR3aa: CASSLQTGYFGYTF
j_gene: TRBJ1-2; len: 13; v_gene: TRBV28; abundance: .; CDR3aa: CASSWGQSYGYTF
j_gene: TRBJ1-6; len: 13; v_gene: TRBV6-6; abundance: few; CDR3aa: CASRADRNSPLHF
j_gene: TRBJ1-2; len: 15; v_gene: TRBV18; abundance: .; CDR3aa: CASSPRARESKGYTF
j_gene: TRBJ1-3; len: 14; v_gene: TRBV18; abundance: .; CDR3aa: CASSTDGSGNTIYF
j_gene: TRBJ2-7; len: 15; v_gene: TRBV4-2; abundance: .; CDR3aa: CASSQETGGGDEQYF
j_gene: TRBJ1-2; len: 14; v_gene: TRBV4-3; abundance: .; CDR3aa: CASSPGGGQHGYTF
j_gene: TRBJ2-5; len: 15; v_gene: TRBV19; abundance: .; CDR3aa: CASSSPGTSIETQYF
j_gene: TRBJ1-2; len: 13; v_gene: TRBV9; abundance: once; CDR3aa: CASSPQGAYGYTF
j_gene: TRBJ1-5; len: 15; v_gene: TRBV6-2/TRBV6-3; abundance: .; CDR3aa: CASSWDRGRSQPQHF
j_gene: TRBJ1-2; len: 14; v_gene: TRBV24-1; abundance: .; CDR3aa: CATSDLQGNYGYTF
j_gene: TRBJ1-2; len: 12; v_gene: TRBV12-3/TRBV12-4; abundance: few; CDR3aa: CASSLRLYGYTF
j_gene: TRBJ1-3; len: 17; v_gene: TRBV6-2/TRBV6-3; abundance: .; CDR3aa: CASSYGVLGVGGNTIYF
j_gene: TRBJ2-7; len: 14; v_gene: TRBV7-8; abundance: .; CDR3aa: CASSSKGTRDVPYF
j_gene: TRBJ1-1; len: 17; v_gene: TRBV19; abundance: few; CDR3aa: CASMGGQRTAMNTEAFF
j_gene: TRBJ2-2; len: 15; v_gene: TRBV4-1; abundance: few; CDR3aa: CASKTGGANTGELFF
j_gene: TRBJ1-2; len: 17; v_gene: TRBV15; abundance: .; CDR3aa: CATSRDADRGNRYGYTF
j_gene: TRBJ2-2; len: 16; v_gene: TRBV18; abundance: .; CDR3aa: CASSPPGLKHTGELFF